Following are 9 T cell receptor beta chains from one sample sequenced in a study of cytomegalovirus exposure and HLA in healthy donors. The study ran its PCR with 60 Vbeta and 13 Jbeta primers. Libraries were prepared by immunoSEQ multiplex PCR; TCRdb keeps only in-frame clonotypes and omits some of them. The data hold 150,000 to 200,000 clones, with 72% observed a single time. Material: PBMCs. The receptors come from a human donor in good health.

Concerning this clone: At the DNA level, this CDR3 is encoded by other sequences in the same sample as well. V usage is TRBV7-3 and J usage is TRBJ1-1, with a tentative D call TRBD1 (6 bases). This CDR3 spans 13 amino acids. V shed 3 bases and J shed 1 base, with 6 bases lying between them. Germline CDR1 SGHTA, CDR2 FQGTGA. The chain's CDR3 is CASSLDRNTEAFF. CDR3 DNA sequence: TGTGCCAGCAGCTTGGACAGGAACACTGAAGCTTTCTTT.

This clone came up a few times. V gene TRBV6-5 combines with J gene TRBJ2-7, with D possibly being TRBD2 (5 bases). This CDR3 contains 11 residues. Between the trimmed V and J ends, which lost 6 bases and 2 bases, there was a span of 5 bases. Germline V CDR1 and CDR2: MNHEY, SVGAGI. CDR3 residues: CASRRAYEQYF. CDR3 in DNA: TGTGCCAGCAGGCGGGCCTACGAGCAGTACTTC.

CDR3 sequence: CASSLYRDEQYF. In nucleotides, the CDR3 is TGTGCCAGCAGCTTGTACAGGGACGAGCAGTACTTC. The rearrangement links TRBV5-4 to TRBJ2-7; weak D call: TRBD1 (6 bases). Trimming took off 1 base at V and 5 bases at J, with 7 bases between the two ends. CDR3 size: 12 residues. Looked up from germline, CDR1 is SGHNT and CDR2 is YYREEE (reference sequence).

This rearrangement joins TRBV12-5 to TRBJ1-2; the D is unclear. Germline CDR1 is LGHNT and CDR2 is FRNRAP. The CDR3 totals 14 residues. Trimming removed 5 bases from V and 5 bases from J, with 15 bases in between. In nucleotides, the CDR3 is TGTGCTAGTGGTCGTGGGCCAGGAGGGTATGGCTACACCTTC. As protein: CASGRGPGGYGYTF.

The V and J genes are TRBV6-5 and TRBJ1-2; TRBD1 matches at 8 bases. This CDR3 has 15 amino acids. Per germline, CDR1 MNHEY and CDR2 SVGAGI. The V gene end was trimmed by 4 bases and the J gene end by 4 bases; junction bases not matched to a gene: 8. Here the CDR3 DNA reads TGTGCCAGCAGTTTAACAGGGGGGACGATCTATGGCTACACCTTC. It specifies CASSLTGGTIYGYTF.

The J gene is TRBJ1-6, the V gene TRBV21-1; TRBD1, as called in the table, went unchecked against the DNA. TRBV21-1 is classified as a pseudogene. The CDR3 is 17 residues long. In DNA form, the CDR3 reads TGTGCCAGCAGCAAAGGAGTCAGACAGGGTTGCAATTCACCCCTCCACTTT. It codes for CASSKGVRQGCNSPLHF.

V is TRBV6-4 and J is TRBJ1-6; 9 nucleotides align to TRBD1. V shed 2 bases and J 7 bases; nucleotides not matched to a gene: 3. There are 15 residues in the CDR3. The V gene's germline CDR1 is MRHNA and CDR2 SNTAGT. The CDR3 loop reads CASSDQGTGNSPLHF. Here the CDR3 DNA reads TGTGCCAGCAGTGACCAAGGGACAGGGAATTCACCCCTCCACTTT.

CDR3 sequence reads: CASSFQGEETQYF. CDR3 sequence (DNA): TGCGCCAGCAGCTTCCAGGGGGAAGAGACCCAGTACTTC. V gene TRBV5-1 combines with J gene TRBJ2-5, with 7 nucleotides matching TRBD1. The CDR3 loop spans 13 amino acids. V lost 2 bases to trimming and J lost 3 bases; unmatched junction nucleotides: 1. The germline V gene has CDR1 SGHRS and CDR2 YFSETQ. Full variable domain (remainder filled in from reference TRBV5-1 and TRBJ2-5): KAGVTQTPRYLIKTRGQQVTLSCSPISGHRSVSWYQQTPGQGLQFLFEYFSETQRNKGNFPGRFSGRQFSNSRSEMNVSTLELGDSALYLCASSFQGEETQYFGPGTRLLVL.

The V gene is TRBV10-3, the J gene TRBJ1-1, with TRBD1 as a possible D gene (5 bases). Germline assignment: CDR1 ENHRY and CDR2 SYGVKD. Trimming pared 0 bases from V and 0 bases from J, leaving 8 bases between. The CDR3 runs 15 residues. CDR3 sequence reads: CAISESGGMNTEAFF. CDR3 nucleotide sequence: TGTGCCATCAGTGAGTCGGGGGGAATGAACACTGAAGCTTTCTTT.